This T cell receptor (beta chain) was sequenced during a study of T cell responses to AZD1222 COVID-19 vaccine. Study outcomes and limitations: The study found Spike-specific TCR breadth and depth rose after two AZD1222 doses. Mapped onto spike, vaccine-associated CD4 TCRs spanned it and were dominant at 160-218 and 743-854. Just a handful of AZD1222 recipients tested seropositive at baseline. Reportedly, nearly half of unique spike TCRs recognized epitopes outside B.1.351/B.1.1.7 mutations.

With respect to this clone: What it recognizes is unknown.

Repertoires were generated with immunoSEQ multiplex PCR, while TCRdb's copy carries only in-frame clones and drops some. The sample lists about 120,000 clones; 87% were seen once. The clonotype originates from an adult who received the AZD1222 COVID-19 vaccine. This sample comprised peripheral blood, obtained 28 days after the second AZD1222 dose.

CDR3 nucleotides: TGTGCCAGCAGTGAAGGAGAGGCAAGCAATCAGCCCCAGCATTTT. Its protein product is CASSEGEASNQPQHF. The chain joins TRBV2 to TRBJ1-5; D is undetermined. CDR1 and CDR2 (germline): SNHLY, FYNNEI. The CDR3 spans 15 residues. Trimming stripped 1 base from V and 1 base from J, with 8 bases between. Variable domain in full (rest from reference TRBV2 and TRBJ1-5): EPEVTQTPSHQVTQMGQEVILRCVPISNHLYFYWYRQILGQKVEFLVSFYNNEISEKSEIFDDQFSVERPDGSNFTLKIRSTKLEDSAMYFCASSEGEASNQPQHFGDGTRLSIL.